These 28 T cell receptor beta chains came from one sample sequenced in a study of T cells in Graves' hyperthyroidism and ophthalmopathy. RNA transcripts gave rise to amplified TCR beta CDR3 regions. An initial round of RT-PCR targeting the TCR CDR3 relied on the HTBI primer set. Using its own MiXCR run on the multiplex PCR reads, TCRdb lists one record per CDR3 protein. The repertoire holds fewer than 500,000 distinct CDR3 sequences, with roughly 15% as singletons. The specimen was blood. These receptor sequences come from a woman aged 25-40 years with Graves' ophthalmopathy.

This clonotype was counted many times. V gene TRBV20-1 combines with J gene TRBJ2-7, with TRBD1 as a possible D gene (6 bases). V lost 5 bases and J 2 bases, leaving 19 bases between the germline ends. The germline V gene encodes CDR1 DFQATT and CDR2 SNEGSKA (reference sequence). The CDR3 has 15 amino acids. The CDR3: CSAPDLRGTPYEQYF. The CDR3, as DNA: TGCAGTGCTCCAGATCTGAGGGGGACGCCCTACGAGCAGTACTTC.

This clonotype has at least ten counts. This rearrangement joins TRBV2 to TRBJ1-5, with D uncertain. V lost 6 bases and J lost 2, with 14 bases in between. CDR3 length equals 15 residues. Germline CDR1 SNHLY, CDR2 FYNNEI. The CDR3 protein is CASSPDPYGNQPQHF. As DNA, the CDR3 is TGTGCCAGCAGCCCAGACCCATATGGCAATCAGCCCCAGCATTTT.

This clonotype was picked up many times. The chain employs TRBV7-9 and TRBJ2-5; D gene unclear. The germline V gene encodes CDR1 SEHNR and CDR2 FQNEAQ (reference sequence). The V gene lost 1 base and the J gene lost 1 base, with 7 bases spanning the gap. CDR3 size: 14 residues. CDR3 nucleotides: TGTGCCAGCAGCTTAGTGGTAATCCAAGAGACCCAGTACTTC. The encoded protein is CASSLVVIQETQYF. The full variable domain, its missing parts supplied by reference TRBV7-9 and TRBJ2-5, is DTGVSQNPRHKITKRGQNVTFRCDPISEHNRLYWYRQTLGQGPEFLTYFQNEAQLEKSRLLSDRFSAERPKGSFSTLEIQRTEQGDSAMYLCASSLVVIQETQYFGPGTRLLVL.

Points on this clonotype: With a much larger clone just one base away, this may be a read error. The V and J genes are TRBV6-2 or TRBV6-3 and TRBJ2-7; 7 positions agree with TRBD2. Germline-derived CDR1 and CDR2 are MNHEY and SVGEGT. This CDR3 is 15 amino acids long. The CDR3 reads CASSYSMPSGYGQYF. Written as DNA, the CDR3 is TGTGCCAGCAGTTACTCGATGCCTAGCGGTTACGGGCAGTACTTC.

There are many counts of this clonotype. This chain connects TRBV15 to TRBJ2-7, with D unresolved. The germline CDR1 and CDR2 sequences are LNHNV and YYDKDF (reference sequence). V shed 0 bases and J shed 3 bases, with 6 bases lying between them. CDR3 length equals 13 residues. CDR3 in DNA: TGTGCCACCAGCAGAGATCTAAACTACGAGCAGTACTTC. Its translation is CATSRDLNYEQYF.

This clonotype was recorded many times. The chain links TRBV28 to TRBJ1-1; 11 bases fit TRBD1. This CDR3 has 13 amino acids. Germline CDR1 is MDHEN and CDR2 is SYDVKM. The trim removed 4 bases at V and 11 bases at J, leaving 6 bases unmatched. CDR3 loop: CASSSGTGGFAFF. CDR3 nucleotide sequence: TGTGCCAGCAGTTCGGGGACAGGGGGTTTTGCTTTCTTT.

This chain links TRBV2 with TRBJ2-7; TRBD1 matches at 7 bases. The V gene's germline CDR1 is SNHLY and CDR2 FYNNEI. J lost 3 bases, V lost 6 bases, and 14 bases had no gene match. This CDR3 has 16 residues. The CDR3 protein is CASSQYRDSTFYEQYF. The CDR3 bases are TGTGCCAGCAGCCAATACCGGGACAGCACATTCTACGAGCAGTACTTC.

This clonotype was seen a few times. J is TRBJ2-7 and V is TRBV10-2; perhaps TRBD1 as D (6 bases). V lost 2 bases and J lost 4, with 9 bases in between. Germline assignment: CDR1 WSHSY and CDR2 SAAADI. The CDR3 totals 13 residues. CDR3 DNA sequence: TGCGCCAGCAGTGAGAACAGGGCGTACGAGCAGTACTTC. It is translated as CASSENRAYEQYF.

This clonotype was picked up many times. The V gene is TRBV9, the J gene TRBJ2-1; D is perhaps TRBD2 (6 bases). Germline assignment: CDR1 SGDLS and CDR2 YYNGEE. This CDR3 has 16 residues. V was clipped by 3 bases and J by 1 base, with 14 bases between them. The CDR3 spells CASSAGDSASYNEQFF. The CDR3 DNA follows: TGTGCCAGCAGCGCGGGGGACTCGGCATCCTACAATGAGCAGTTCTTC.

This clonotype was recorded many times. The chain is built from TRBV15 and TRBJ2-3; unclear D gene. There are 16 residues in the CDR3. The germline V gene has CDR1 LNHNV and CDR2 YYDKDF (reference sequence). Trimming cost V 1 base and J 3 bases, with 14 bases left between them. The CDR3 bases are TGTGCCACCAGCAGAGTGCCTACGGACCCGACAGATACGCAGTATTTT. Protein sequence: CATSRVPTDPTDTQYF.

This clonotype appeared a few times. The chain's CDR3 is CASSLAGAVGTEAFF. The CDR3 DNA follows: TGTGCCAGCAGTTTAGCAGGGGCCGTGGGCACTGAAGCTTTCTTT. This chain uses TRBV6-1 with TRBJ1-1; possibly TRBD1 for D (6 bases). This CDR3 region has 15 residues. Trimming took 5 bases from V and 4 from J, leaving 17 bases between them. Germline V gene lookup returns CDR1 MNHNS and CDR2 SASEGT.

This clonotype was seen more than once but under ten times. This chain joins TRBV6-5 and TRBJ2-2; D could derive from TRBD1 or TRBD2 (5 bases each). V was cut by 2 bases and J by 2 bases, with 9 bases left in between. The CDR3 has 15 amino acids. Germline V gene lookup returns CDR1 MNHEY and CDR2 SVGAGI. The chain's CDR3 is CASSYRDDNTGELFF. Written as DNA, the CDR3 is TGTGCCAGCAGTTACCGGGACGACAACACCGGGGAGCTGTTTTTT.

V and J are TRBV4-2 and TRBJ2-1; D might be TRBD1 (6 bases). V shed 0 bases and J shed 0 bases, with 9 bases lying between them. Germline V gives CDR1 LGHNA, CDR2 YNFKEQ. This CDR3 region has 16 residues. The CDR3 coding sequence is TGTGCCAGCAGCCAAGATAGACAGGTCTCCTACAATGAGCAGTTCTTC. It yields the protein CASSQDRQVSYNEQFF.

This clonotype was picked up many times. A read error may produce the germline difference seen at one junction end. This rearrangement joins TRBV12-3 or TRBV12-4 to TRBJ1-1; TRBD1 might be the D (5 bases). The CDR3 consists of 15 residues. CDR3 DNA: TGTGCCAGCAGCCCCGCCGGGACGGTGAACGCTGAAGCTTTCTTT. This gives the protein CASSPAGTVNAEAFF.

This clonotype was seen many times. The chain carries TRBV7-6 and TRBJ2-3, with 12 bases aligning to TRBD2. Losses at the gene ends were 0 bases for V and 4 bases for J; bases not matched to a gene: 2. CDR3 length: 16 amino acids. Looked up from germline, CDR1 is SGHVS and CDR2 is FNYEAQ. The CDR3 nucleotides read TGTGCCAGCAGCTTAGCGACTAGCGGGGGCGCAGATACGCAGTATTTT. Its protein product is CASSLATSGGADTQYF.

This clonotype appeared many times. The chain uses TRBV28 and TRBJ2-1; 9 bases match TRBD1. CDR1 MDHEN and CDR2 SYDVKM come from the germline V gene. J lost 10 bases, V lost 5 bases, and 15 bases had no gene match. The CDR3 sequence is 16 residues long. The CDR3 protein is CASSPVRGTGSWEQFF. The CDR3 bases are TGTGCCAGCAGTCCCGTAAGGGGGACAGGGAGCTGGGAGCAGTTCTTC. The full variable domain, in which reference TRBV28 and TRBJ2-1 provide the parts outside the CDR3, is DVKVTQSSRYLVKRTGEKVFLECVQDMDHENMFWYRQDPGLGLRLIYFSYDVKMKEKGDIPEGYSVSREKKERFSLILESASTNQTSMYLCASSPVRGTGSWEQFFGPGTRLTVL.

This clonotype was detected only a few times. Mismatch with germline at one junction end may stem from a read error. The chain couples TRBV18 to TRBJ2-7, with 11 bases identical to TRBD1. This CDR3 is 14 amino acids long. CDR1 is KGHSH, CDR2 LQKENI, per germline. The CDR3, as DNA: TGTGCCAGCAGTATGAGGACAGGGGGCTACGCGCAGTACTTC. This gives the protein CASSMRTGGYAQYF. Based on the CDR3 plus reference TRBV18 and TRBJ2-7, the full variable domain is NAGVMQNPRHLVRRRGQEARLRCSPMKGHSHVYWYRQLPEEGLKFMVYLQKENIIDESGMPKERFSAEFPKEGPSILRIQQVVRGDSAAYFCASSMRTGGYAQYFGPGTRLTVT.

This clonotype has at least ten counts. The rearrangement joins TRBV28 to TRBJ1-2; no clear D gene. The V end was cut by 7 bases, the J end by 2 bases, with 14 bases between. The germline V gene has CDR1 MDHEN and CDR2 SYDVKM. The CDR3 has 14 residues. DNA for the CDR3: TGTGCCAGCATTTCCCCCCGGGGAAACTATGGCTACACCTTC. Translated, it gives CASISPRGNYGYTF.

This clonotype was seen a handful of times. The chain combines TRBV12-3 or TRBV12-4 with TRBJ2-7, with D hard to call. The CDR3 has 13 amino acids. The V end was cut by 6 bases, the J end by 4 bases, with 13 bases between. CDR3 sequence: CASRRSQAYEQYF. CDR3 bases: TGTGCCAGCAGGCGAAGCCAGGCGTACGAGCAGTACTTC.

This clonotype was recorded at least ten times. The rearrangement uses TRBV20-1 and TRBJ1-1; 8 positions agree with TRBD1. In germline, CDR1 is DFQATT, CDR2 SNEGSKA (reference sequence). V lost 5 bases, J lost 5 bases, and 10 bases stayed unmatched. CDR3 length equals 14 residues. For the CDR3, the DNA is TGCAGTGCTTCCTTAGGACAGGGAAGGACTGAAGCTTTCTTT. Amino acids: CSASLGQGRTEAFF.

This clonotype was counted many times. V gene TRBV14 combines with J gene TRBJ2-3; D call uncertain. The V gene's germline CDR1 is SGHDN and CDR2 FVKESK. The CDR3 length is 13 residues. Trimming pared 2 bases from V and 7 bases from J, leaving 10 bases between. CDR3 nucleotide sequence: TGTGCCAGCAGCCAACGTCCCACTCATACGCAGTATTTT. Translation: CASSQRPTHTQYF.

This clonotype was seen at least ten times. J is TRBJ1-2 and V is TRBV9; D is ambiguous. Germline loops: CDR1 SGDLS, CDR2 YYNGEE. V lost 0 bases, J lost 4 bases, and 13 bases lay in between. This CDR3 is 15 amino acids long. The CDR3 is CASSVDPTLVYGYTF. DNA for the CDR3: TGTGCCAGCAGCGTAGACCCGACCCTAGTCTATGGCTACACCTTC.

This clonotype came up a few times. The rearrangement joins TRBV10-3 to TRBJ1-6; D not resolved. Per germline, CDR1 ENHRY and CDR2 SYGVKD. V lost 0 bases, J lost 1 base, and 4 bases lay in between. The CDR3 is made up of 15 amino acids. CDR3 sequence (DNA): TGTGCCATCAGTGAGTCCCAGTCCTATAATTCACCCCTCCACTTT. Its protein is CAISESQSYNSPLHF.

This clonotype was counted ten times or more. This rearrangement joins TRBV7-3 to TRBJ2-1, with TRBD2 matching 9 bases. V dropped 2 bases and J dropped 4; count of bases not matched to a gene: 6. In germline, CDR1 is SGHTA, CDR2 FQGTGA. This CDR3 has 16 residues. The CDR3 DNA sequence: TGTGCCAGCAGCTTATGGAGTAGCGGGGGATACAATGAGCAGTTCTTC. Amino acid sequence: CASSLWSSGGYNEQFF.

At least ten counts were recorded for this clonotype. This sequence may be a read error, since a much larger clone differs from it by one base. The gene calls are TRBV18 and TRBJ1-1, with D unclear. The CDR3 extends over 15 amino acids. Per germline, CDR1 KGHSH and CDR2 LQKENI. V was shortened by 4 bases and J by 0 bases, with 12 bases between the two germline ends. The CDR3 sequence is CASSRRTGVNTEAFF. CDR3 coding DNA: TGTGCCAGCTCACGCCGGACGGGAGTGAACACTGAAGCTTTCTTT.

The chain joins TRBV7-3 to TRBJ2-2; 8 nucleotides align to TRBD1. This CDR3 comprises 14 residues. V lost 4 bases to trimming and J lost 6 bases; unmatched junction nucleotides: 4. Germline CDR1 and CDR2: SGHTA and FQGTGA. The CDR3 DNA sequence: TGTGCCAGCAGCTCGGACAGGGACTCCGGGGAGCTGTTTTTT. Its translation: CASSSDRDSGELFF.

This clonotype has a count of ten or more. This chain connects TRBV27 to TRBJ2-5; perhaps TRBD2 as D (7 bases). The CDR3 loop spans 15 amino acids. V gave up 4 bases and J gave up 4 bases, with 16 bases separating them. Looked up from germline, CDR1 is MNHEY and CDR2 is SMNVEV (reference sequence). The CDR3 DNA follows: TGTGCCAGCAGTTCGGAGGGGGGGCCCGGAGAGACCCAGTACTTC. It codes for CASSSEGGPGETQYF.

This clonotype came up many times. V is TRBV7-2 and J is TRBJ1-5; 9 nucleotides align to TRBD1. CDR1 is SGHTA, CDR2 FQGNSA, per germline. The J segment lost 5 bases and the V segment lost 3 bases, leaving 8 bases of the junction unmatched. CDR3 length: 16 amino acids. The CDR3 DNA follows: TGTGCCAGCAGCTTGGGACAGGGATTAACGGATCAGCCCCAGCATTTT. It is translated as CASSLGQGLTDQPQHF.